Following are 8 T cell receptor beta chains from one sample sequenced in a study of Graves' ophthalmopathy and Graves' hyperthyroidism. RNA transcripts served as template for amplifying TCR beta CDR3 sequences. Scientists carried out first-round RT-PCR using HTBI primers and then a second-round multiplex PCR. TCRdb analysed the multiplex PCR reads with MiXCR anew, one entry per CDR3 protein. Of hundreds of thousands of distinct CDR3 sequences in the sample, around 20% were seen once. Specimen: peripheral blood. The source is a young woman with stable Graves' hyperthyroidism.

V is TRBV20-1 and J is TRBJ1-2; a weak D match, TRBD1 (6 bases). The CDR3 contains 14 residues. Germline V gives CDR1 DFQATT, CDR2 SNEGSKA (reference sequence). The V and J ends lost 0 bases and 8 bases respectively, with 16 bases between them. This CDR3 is CSARDQGPEGGYTF. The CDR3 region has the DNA TGCAGTGCTAGAGATCAGGGGCCTGAAGGAGGCTACACCTTC.

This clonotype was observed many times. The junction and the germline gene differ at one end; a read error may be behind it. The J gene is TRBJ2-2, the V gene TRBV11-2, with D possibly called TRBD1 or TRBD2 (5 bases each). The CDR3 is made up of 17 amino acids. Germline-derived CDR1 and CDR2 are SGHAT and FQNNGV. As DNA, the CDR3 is TGTGCCTGCAGTCGTCCCCTTGGGTCGGGGCCTTCCGGGGAGCTGTTTTTT. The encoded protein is CACSRPLGSGPSGELFF.

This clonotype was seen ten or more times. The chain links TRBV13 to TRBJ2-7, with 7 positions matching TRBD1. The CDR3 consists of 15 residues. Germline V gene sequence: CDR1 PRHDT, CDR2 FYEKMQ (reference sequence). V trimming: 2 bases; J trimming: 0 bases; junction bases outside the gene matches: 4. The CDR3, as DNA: TGTGCCAGCAGCTTAACCCGGACAGGCTCCTACGAGCAGTACTTC. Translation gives CASSLTRTGSYEQYF.

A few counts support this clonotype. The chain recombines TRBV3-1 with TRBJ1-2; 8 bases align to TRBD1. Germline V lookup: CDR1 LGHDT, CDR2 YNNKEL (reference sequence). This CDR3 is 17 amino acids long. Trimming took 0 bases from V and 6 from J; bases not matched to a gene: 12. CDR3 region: CASSQESGPDRGNGYTF. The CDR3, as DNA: TGTGCCAGCAGCCAAGAAAGCGGGCCAGACAGGGGCAATGGCTACACCTTC.

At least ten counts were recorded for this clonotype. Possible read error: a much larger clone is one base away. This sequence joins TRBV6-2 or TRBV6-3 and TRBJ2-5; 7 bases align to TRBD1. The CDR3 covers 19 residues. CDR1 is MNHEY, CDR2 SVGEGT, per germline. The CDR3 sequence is CASIVSPNIVGQLQEAQYF. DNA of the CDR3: TGTGCCAGCATCGTATCTCCCAATATCGTGGGACAGCTTCAAGAGGCCCAGTACTTC.

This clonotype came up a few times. For the CDR3, the DNA is TGCAGTGCTAGAGGAGACAGGAACACTGAAGCTTTCTTT. Its translation is CSARGDRNTEAFF. The chain uses TRBV20-1 and TRBJ1-1; tentatively, D is TRBD1 (5 bases). The CDR3 is 13 residues long. Trimming shortened V by 1 base and J by 1 base, and 7 bases separated the two germline ends. From germline, CDR1 is DFQATT and CDR2 SNEGSKA (reference sequence).

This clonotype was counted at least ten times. In DNA form, the CDR3 reads TGTGCCAGCAGCTTACGTGACTTGGGGAGCGGGAAAGTCCACGAGCAGTACTTC. This encodes CASSLRDLGSGKVHEQYF. The chain uses TRBV7-6 and TRBJ2-7; the match to TRBD2 covers 7 bases. This CDR3 contains 18 residues. J was trimmed by 5 bases and V by 2 bases; bases with no gene match: 18. CDR1 SGHVS and CDR2 FNYEAQ come from the germline V gene.

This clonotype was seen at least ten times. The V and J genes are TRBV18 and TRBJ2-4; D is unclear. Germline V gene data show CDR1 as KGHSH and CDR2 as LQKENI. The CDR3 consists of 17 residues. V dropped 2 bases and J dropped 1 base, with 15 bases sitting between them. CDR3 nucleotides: TGTGCCAGCTCACCAGAAGGACCCTCATGGGCCAAAAACATTCAGTACTTC. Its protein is CASSPEGPSWAKNIQYF.